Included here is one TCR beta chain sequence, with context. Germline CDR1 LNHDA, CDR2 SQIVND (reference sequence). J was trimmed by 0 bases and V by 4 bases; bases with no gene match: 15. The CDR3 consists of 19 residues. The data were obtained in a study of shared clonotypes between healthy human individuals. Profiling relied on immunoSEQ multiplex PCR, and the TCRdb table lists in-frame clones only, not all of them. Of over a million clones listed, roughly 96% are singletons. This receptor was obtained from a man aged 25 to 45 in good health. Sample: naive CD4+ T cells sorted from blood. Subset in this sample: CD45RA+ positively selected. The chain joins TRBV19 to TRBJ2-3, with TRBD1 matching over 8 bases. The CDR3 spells CASSTPPGTGWGSTDTQYF. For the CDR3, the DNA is TGTGCCAGTAGTACCCCCCCCGGGACAGGCTGGGGCAGCACAGATACGCAGTATTTT.